These 28 T cell receptor beta chains were all obtained from the same sample, sequenced in a study of T-cell memory formation after mild COVID-19. From the 5' RACE reads, TCRdb called clonotypes with MiXCR, one entry per CDR3 protein. This sample has fewer than 650,000 distinct CDR3 sequences, with 17% found just once. Sequences were obtained from PBMCs or a T cell subset sorted from them (not recorded which). These receptors all stem from an adult woman who had mild COVID-19 (a few samples of this study predate the infection). Cell type and time point are not known.

This chain joins TRBV24-1 and TRBJ1-1; D is ambiguous. The CDR3 covers 13 residues. The V gene lost 5 bases and the J gene lost 0 bases, with 6 bases spanning the gap. CDR1 is KGHDR and CDR2 is SFDVKD in the germline V gene. The CDR3 region is CATSGVLNTEAFF. The DNA for the CDR3 is TGTGCCACCAGTGGAGTTTTGAACACTGAAGCTTTCTTT.

This clonotype was detected a few times. The V call is TRBV24-1, the J call TRBJ1-4, with a weak D call TRBD1 (6 bases). The length of the CDR3 is 20 residues. The germline gives CDR1 KGHDR, CDR2 SFDVKD. V was shortened by 4 bases and J by 0 bases, with 23 bases between the two germline ends. CDR3 DNA sequence: TGTGCCACCAGTGACCCGCGGGGGACAACGGCTATCGCAACTAATGAAAAACTGTTTTTT. Its protein product is CATSDPRGTTAIATNEKLFF.

This clonotype was recorded only once. This chain connects TRBV19 to TRBJ1-2, with TRBD1 as a possible D gene (5 bases). The CDR3 runs to 13 residues. Between the trimmed V and J ends, which lost 7 bases and 2 bases, there was a span of 11 bases. Looked up from germline, CDR1 is LNHDA and CDR2 is SQIVND (reference sequence). The CDR3 protein is CASNPRGNYGYTF. For the CDR3, the DNA is TGTGCCAGTAACCCCCGGGGGAACTATGGCTACACCTTC.

This clonotype was seen only a few times. The chain has TRBV24-1 and TRBJ2-3, with 9 bases identical to TRBD2. Germline CDR1 KGHDR, CDR2 SFDVKD. This CDR3 spans 18 amino acids. With V trimmed by 6 bases and J by 4 bases, 16 bases remained unmatched. CDR3 amino acids: CATSLGGGGARGADTQYF. CDR3 in DNA: TGTGCCACCAGTTTGGGCGGGGGGGGCGCAAGGGGCGCAGATACGCAGTATTTT.

This clonotype was found a few times. The chain recombines TRBV12-3 or TRBV12-4 with TRBJ2-5, with 8 nucleotides matching TRBD2. The CDR3 spans 13 residues. The V gene end was trimmed by 6 bases and the J gene end by 6 bases; junction bases not matched to a gene: 6. The CDR3 DNA follows: TGTGCCAGCAGCCCGGGGGGGCCGAAGACCCAGTACTTC. Encoded protein: CASSPGGPKTQYF.

This clonotype was counted between two and nine times. V and J are TRBV7-9 and TRBJ2-5; TRBD1 agrees at 8 bases. V was pared by 4 bases and J by 5 bases, with 12 bases of the junction left unmatched. Germline CDR1 reads SEHNR; CDR2 reads FQNEAQ (reference sequence). The CDR3 is 16 amino acids. The CDR3 spells CASSSRQGKSRETQYF. The DNA of the CDR3 is TGTGCCAGCAGCTCTCGACAGGGGAAGTCGAGGGAGACCCAGTACTTC.

J is TRBJ1-1 and V is TRBV5-1; D gene uncertain. Trimming left V 0 bases short and J 0 bases short, with 18 bases between. CDR3 length: 18 residues. Germline values: CDR1 SGHRS, CDR2 YFSETQ. CDR3 loop: CASSLDSMQYTMNTEAFF. The CDR3 DNA is TGCGCCAGCAGCTTGGATAGTATGCAATACACAATGAACACTGAAGCTTTCTTT. Full variable domain (remainder filled in from reference TRBV5-1 and TRBJ1-1): KAGVTQTPRYLIKTRGQQVTLSCSPISGHRSVSWYQQTPGQGLQFLFEYFSETQRNKGNFPGRFSGRQFSNSRSEMNVSTLELGDSALYLCASSLDSMQYTMNTEAFFGQGTRLTVV.

The chain combines TRBV4-2 with TRBJ2-3; no firm D call. V dropped 0 bases and J dropped 1 base, with 8 bases sitting between them. The germline CDR1 and CDR2 sequences are LGHNA and YNFKEQ. The CDR3 is made up of 15 amino acids. The chain's CDR3 is CASSQEGSRTDTQYF. In DNA, the CDR3 is TGTGCCAGCAGCCAAGAGGGAAGCCGCACAGATACGCAGTATTTT.

This clonotype was detected a few times. The V and J genes are TRBV6-1 and TRBJ1-4, with 8 positions matching TRBD1. Trimming removed 5 bases from V and 4 bases from J; junction bases left unmatched: 9. Germline-derived CDR1 and CDR2 are MNHNS and SASEGT. The CDR3 spans 16 residues. The CDR3 DNA is TGTGCCAGCAGTAAAAACGACAGGGGTCATAATGAAAAACTGTTTTTT. It specifies CASSKNDRGHNEKLFF.

J is TRBJ2-7 and V is TRBV12-3 or TRBV12-4, with D maybe TRBD2 (5 bases). CDR3 length: 14 residues. V shed 3 bases and J shed 3 bases, with 12 bases lying between them. In nucleotides, the CDR3 is TGTGCCAGCAGTTTTGGGGAGTCGGGCTACGAGCAGTACTTC. This sequence encodes CASSFGESGYEQYF.

J is TRBJ1-2 and V is TRBV5-6; D is ambiguous. This CDR3 comprises 14 residues. Germline loops: CDR1 SGHDT, CDR2 YYEEEE. V lost 0 bases and J lost 3, with 9 bases in between. CDR3 bases: TGTGCCAGCAGCTTGGTTTCTGATTACTATGGCTACACCTTC. Encoded protein: CASSLVSDYYGYTF.

This clonotype was counted at least ten times. This sequence joins TRBV9 and TRBJ2-7, with D hard to call. Germline CDR1 reads SGDLS; CDR2 reads YYNGEE. There are 13 residues in the CDR3. V was cut by 4 bases and J by 0 bases, with 8 bases left in between. CDR3 DNA sequence: TGTGCCAGCAGCTCGGACCCCTCCTACGAGCAGTACTTC. Its protein product is CASSSDPSYEQYF.

This clonotype appeared a few times. This chain uses TRBV11-3 with TRBJ2-2; 7 nucleotides match TRBD2. The CDR3 is 14 amino acids. Trimming at V came to 5 bases and at J to 6 bases, leaving 6 bases not matched to a gene. Germline-derived CDR1 and CDR2 are SGHNT and YENEEA. The CDR3: CASSVLTSAGELFF. DNA of the CDR3: TGTGCCAGCAGCGTCTTAACTAGCGCCGGGGAGCTGTTTTTT. Using reference TRBV11-3 and TRBJ2-2 for the parts outside the CDR3, the full variable domain is EAGVVQSPRYKIIEKKQPVAFWCNPISGHNTLYWYLQNLGQGPELLIRYENEEAVDDSQLPKDRFSAERLKGVDSTLKIQPAELGDSAVYLCASSVLTSAGELFFGEGSRLTVL.

CDR3 protein: CASSLRGQDTEAFF. The CDR3 region has the DNA TGTGCCAGCAGTTTAAGGGGGCAAGACACTGAAGCTTTCTTT. V and J are TRBV12-3 or TRBV12-4 and TRBJ1-1, with 7 bases that match TRBD1. The CDR3 contains 14 residues. J was trimmed by 3 bases and V by 2 bases; bases with no gene match: 3.

The chain recombines TRBV30 with TRBJ2-1, with TRBD2 as a possible D gene (5 bases). Per germline, CDR1 GTSNPN and CDR2 SVGIG (reference sequence). V was clipped by 0 bases and J by 6 bases, with 6 bases between them. The CDR3 is made up of 12 amino acids. The CDR3 loop is CAWSVLGNEQFF. The CDR3 DNA reads as TGTGCCTGGAGTGTACTAGGCAATGAGCAGTTCTTC.

This chain joins TRBV4-1 and TRBJ2-4; D is perhaps TRBD2 (6 bases). The V gene lost 1 base and the J gene lost 2 bases, with 9 bases spanning the gap. Germline V gives CDR1 MGHRA, CDR2 YSYEKL. CDR3 length: 15 amino acids. The CDR3 region has the DNA TGCGCCAGCAGCCAAGTTGCGGGGCCCAAAAACATTCAGTACTTC. Encoded protein: CASSQVAGPKNIQYF.

The gene calls are TRBV5-6 and TRBJ2-7; D is possibly TRBD1 (6 bases). This CDR3 is 16 amino acids long. Germline lookup yields CDR1 SGHDT and CDR2 YYEEEE. The V and J ends lost 5 bases and 2 bases respectively, with 20 bases between them. This chain's CDR3 is CASRRVGGDDPYEQYF. CDR3 nucleotides: TGTGCCAGCAGACGGGTAGGGGGAGACGATCCCTACGAGCAGTACTTC.

This clonotype was counted a few times. The chain has TRBV6-5 and TRBJ2-7; the D is unclear. The CDR3 is made up of 11 amino acids. Trimming removed 2 bases at V and 6 bases at J, with 5 bases between. The germline CDR1 and CDR2 sequences are MNHEY and SVGAGI. Written as DNA, the CDR3 is TGTGCCAGCAGTTACATGACCGAGCAGTACTTC. It is translated as CASSYMTEQYF.

CDR3 coding DNA: TGTGCCAGCAGTCCGAGGGTAGCGGGAGCTCCCTACAATGAGCAGTTCTTC. Encoded protein: CASSPRVAGAPYNEQFF. This chain joins TRBV12-3 or TRBV12-4 and TRBJ2-1, with TRBD2 matching over 9 bases. The CDR3 consists of 17 residues. The J segment lost 2 bases and the V segment lost 5 bases, leaving 10 bases of the junction unmatched.

This clonotype has at least ten counts. The rearrangement joins TRBV20-1 to TRBJ2-5; 14 nucleotides line up with TRBD2. Germline V gene lookup returns CDR1 DFQATT and CDR2 SNEGSKA (reference sequence). This CDR3 has 17 amino acids. The ends lost 6 bases at V and 2 bases at J; junction bases unmatched: 11. The CDR3 protein is CSAPKGLAGVGQETQYF. DNA for the CDR3: TGCAGTGCCCCTAAGGGACTAGCGGGAGTGGGGCAAGAGACCCAGTACTTC.

The V call is TRBV4-1, the J call TRBJ1-1; D is ambiguous. Between the trimmed V and J ends, which lost 0 bases and 4 bases, there was a span of 12 bases. The CDR3 covers 15 residues. The germline V gene encodes CDR1 MGHRA and CDR2 YSYEKL. CDR3: CASSQDHGASTEAFF. The CDR3 nucleotides are TGCGCCAGCAGCCAAGATCACGGCGCGAGCACTGAAGCTTTCTTT.

The J gene is TRBJ2-7, the V gene TRBV11-2; D is undetermined. The CDR3 is made up of 15 amino acids. Trimming shortened V by 5 bases and J by 1 base, and 15 bases separated the two germline ends. Per the germline V gene, CDR1 is SGHAT and CDR2 is FQNNGV. The CDR3 protein is CASSPEYADSYEQYF. The CDR3 bases are TGTGCCAGCAGCCCGGAATACGCGGATTCCTACGAGCAGTACTTC.

The rearrangement links TRBV4-2 to TRBJ2-3, with a possible D match to TRBD2 (5 bases). V lost 0 bases, J lost 5 bases, and 15 bases lay in between. CDR3 length: 16 amino acids. The germline gives CDR1 LGHNA, CDR2 YNFKEQ. CDR3 in DNA: TGTGCCAGCAGCCAAGAACCCTGGACGGGGAGAGATACGCAGTATTTT. Its protein is CASSQEPWTGRDTQYF.

The CDR3 is CASSLAGDSSYEQYF. The CDR3, as DNA: TGTGCCAGCAGCTTAGCCGGGGACAGTTCCTACGAGCAGTACTTC. The rearrangement joins TRBV7-6 to TRBJ2-7; 7 bases align to TRBD1. CDR1 and CDR2 from the germline V gene are SGHVS and FNYEAQ. V trimming: 0 bases; J trimming: 1 base; junction bases outside the gene matches: 3. CDR3 length: 15 residues.

This chain connects TRBV9 to TRBJ2-5; no reliable D call. The CDR3 totals 14 residues. In germline, CDR1 is SGDLS, CDR2 YYNGEE. The V and J ends lost 0 bases and 5 bases respectively, with 11 bases between them. The CDR3 nucleotides are TGTGCCAGCAGCGTAGTGGTAGCCCCGGAGACCCAGTACTTC. Protein product: CASSVVVAPETQYF. The whole variable domain, filled in from reference TRBV9 and TRBJ2-5, reads DSGVTQTPKHLITATGQRVTLRCSPRSGDLSVYWYQQSLDQGLQFLIQYYNGEERAKGNILERFSAQQFPDLHSELNLSSLELGDSALYFCASSVVVAPETQYFGPGTRLLVL.

This clonotype has a handful of counts. This chain joins TRBV6-4 and TRBJ2-3, with 11 bases matching TRBD2. Germline CDR1 and CDR2: MRHNA and SNTAGT. Trimming removed 5 bases from V and 1 base from J; junction bases left unmatched: 2. The CDR3 covers 15 residues. CDR3 amino acids: CASSRLAGRTDTQYF. Here the CDR3 DNA reads TGTGCCAGCAGTCGACTAGCGGGACGCACAGATACGCAGTATTTT.

This clonotype was seen a few times. The chain combines TRBV5-1 with TRBJ1-1, with a weak D call TRBD1 (6 bases). The CDR3 has 15 residues. The V end was cut by 0 bases, the J end by 3 bases, with 12 bases between. Germline values: CDR1 SGHRS, CDR2 YFSETQ. The CDR3 loop reads CASSLGGTTYTEAFF. Written as DNA, the CDR3 is TGCGCCAGCAGCTTGGGAGGGACAACTTACACTGAAGCTTTCTTT.

The V call is TRBV7-7, the J call TRBJ1-1; TRBD1 is a possible D gene (5 bases). The ends were cut back, 5 bases at V and 0 bases at J, with 16 bases in the middle. The germline V gene encodes CDR1 SSHAT and CDR2 FNYEAQ (reference sequence). This CDR3 spans 16 amino acids. The CDR3 reads CASSPLGGHLNTEAFF. Written as DNA, the CDR3 is TGTGCCAGCAGCCCCCTTGGGGGTCACTTGAACACTGAAGCTTTCTTT. The variable domain in full, completed from reference TRBV7-7 and TRBJ1-1, reads GAGVSQSPRYKVTKRGQDVTLRCDPISSHATLYWYQQALGQGPEFLTYFNYEAQPDKSGLPSDRFSAERPEGSISTLTIQRTEQRDSAMYRCASSPLGGHLNTEAFFGQGTRLTVV.